This is a list of T cell receptor beta chains from one sample in a study of T cell repertoires in cytomegalovirus infection. No antigen is known for these receptors. From the reads, TCRdb called clonotypes with MiXCR, one entry per CDR3 protein. The table has approximately 120,000 distinct CDR3 sequences, 25% to 35% seen once; the top ten hold roughly three fifths. Source: CD8+ T cells from cultured PBMCs, taken from culture after CMV antigen stimulation. The receptors come from a human donor in good health (CMV status not recorded). Some clones in this sample may be carry-over from other donors' samples. CDR3s include the opening cysteine and the closing phenylalanine or tryptophan. The order of the fields is J gene, D gene, clone size, V gene, CDR3 protein, CDR3 DNA. A D gene is named only where the DNA matches it firmly. Not every row has a clone size; where given, it reads once, few, many or a size class.

j_call: TRBJ2-7
d_call: NA
clone_size: few
v_call: TRBV6-1
cdr3_aa: CASSEAGGSYEQYF
cdr3_nt: TGTGCCAGCAGTGAAGCAGGGGGATCCTACGAGCAGTACTTC

j_call: TRBJ2-5
d_call: NA
clone_size: many
v_call: TRBV12-3/TRBV12-4
cdr3_aa: CASSVHGAGQETQYF
cdr3_nt: TGTGCCAGCAGTGTCCATGGGGCAGGCCAAGAGACCCAGTACTTC

j_call: TRBJ1-3
d_call: NA
clone_size: NA
v_call: TRBV19
cdr3_aa: CASSMALLGNTIYF
cdr3_nt: TGTGCCAGTAGTATGGCCCTATTGGGAAACACCATATATTTT

j_call: TRBJ2-3
d_call: TRBD2
clone_size: once
v_call: TRBV11-2
cdr3_aa: CASSLVLARGGPDTQYF
cdr3_nt: TGTGCCAGCAGCTTAGTTCTCGCGCGGGGGGGCCCAGATACGCAGTATTTT

j_call: TRBJ2-3
d_call: NA
clone_size: NA
v_call: TRBV7-9
cdr3_aa: CASSPSEASSTDTQYF
cdr3_nt: TGTGCCAGCAGCCCGAGCGAGGCCTCTAGCACAGATACGCAGTATTTT

j_call: TRBJ2-7
d_call: NA
clone_size: few
v_call: TRBV28
cdr3_aa: CASHDPTRGTYEQYF
cdr3_nt: TGTGCCAGCCACGATCCCACCCGGGGGACCTACGAGCAGTACTTC

j_call: TRBJ2-7
d_call: TRBD2
clone_size: NA
v_call: TRBV28
cdr3_aa: CASSFQRGFYEQYF
cdr3_nt: TGTGCCAGCAGTTTTCAGCGGGGGTTCTACGAGCAGTACTTC

j_call: TRBJ2-2
d_call: NA
clone_size: NA
v_call: TRBV24-1
cdr3_aa: CATSDRNTGNTGELFF
cdr3_nt: TGTGCCACCAGTGACCGGAATACAGGGAACACCGGGGAGCTGTTTTTT

j_call: TRBJ2-5
d_call: NA
clone_size: many
v_call: TRBV7-6
cdr3_aa: CASSFLLETQYF
cdr3_nt: TGTGCCAGCAGCTTCCTCTTAGAGACCCAGTACTTC

j_call: TRBJ1-2
d_call: NA
clone_size: few
v_call: TRBV7-4
cdr3_aa: CASSPMVGGGFRGYTF
cdr3_nt: TGTGCCAGCAGCCCGATGGTGGGCGGGGGGTTTCGTGGCTACACCTTC

j_call: TRBJ1-1
d_call: NA
clone_size: many
v_call: TRBV12-3/TRBV12-4
cdr3_aa: CASSLALTTEAFF
cdr3_nt: TGTGCCAGCAGTTTGGCCCTGACCACTGAAGCTTTCTTT

j_call: TRBJ1-5
d_call: NA
clone_size: NA
v_call: TRBV4-1
cdr3_aa: CASSQSRGGDQPQHF
cdr3_nt: TGCGCCAGCAGCCAAAGTCGGGGAGGTGATCAGCCCCAGCATTTT

j_call: TRBJ2-7
d_call: TRBD1
clone_size: NA
v_call: TRBV11-2
cdr3_aa: CASSLTGVSEQYF
cdr3_nt: TGTGCCAGCAGCTTGACAGGGGTATCCGAGCAGTACTTC

j_call: TRBJ2-5
d_call: TRBD1
clone_size: NA
v_call: TRBV20-1
cdr3_aa: CSARDWTGGPETQYF
cdr3_nt: TGCAGTGCTAGAGATTGGACAGGGGGCCCGGAGACCCAGTACTTC

j_call: TRBJ1-5
d_call: NA
clone_size: few
v_call: TRBV6-2/TRBV6-3
cdr3_aa: CASSAIDRYQPQHF
cdr3_nt: TGTGCCAGCAGTGCAATTGACAGGTATCAGCCCCAGCATTTT

j_call: TRBJ1-1
d_call: NA
clone_size: NA
v_call: TRBV12-3/TRBV12-4
cdr3_aa: CASSFPQGLNTEAFF
cdr3_nt: TGTGCCAGCAGTTTTCCGCAGGGATTGAACACTGAAGCTTTCTTT

j_call: TRBJ1-5
d_call: TRBD1
clone_size: NA
v_call: TRBV4-2
cdr3_aa: CATGATGEANQPQHF
cdr3_nt: TGTGCCACGGGCGCCACAGGGGAGGCGAATCAGCCCCAGCATTTT

j_call: TRBJ2-1
d_call: TRBD2
clone_size: NA
v_call: TRBV7-2
cdr3_aa: CASSLGRGGNEQFF
cdr3_nt: TGTGCCAGCAGCTTAGGACGGGGGGGTAATGAGCAGTTCTTC

j_call: TRBJ1-1
d_call: NA
clone_size: NA
v_call: TRBV5-5
cdr3_aa: CASSLTRVVNTEAFF
cdr3_nt: TGTGCCAGCAGCTTAACCAGGGTAGTGAACACTGAAGCTTTCTTT

j_call: TRBJ1-5
d_call: NA
clone_size: NA
v_call: TRBV10-3
cdr3_aa: CAISESGGIQPQHF
cdr3_nt: TGTGCCATCAGTGAGTCCGGGGGAATTCAGCCCCAGCATTTT

j_call: TRBJ2-7
d_call: TRBD1
clone_size: few
v_call: TRBV28
cdr3_aa: CASSFRDSSYEQYF
cdr3_nt: TGTGCCAGCAGTTTCCGGGACAGCTCCTACGAGCAGTACTTC

j_call: TRBJ2-1
d_call: TRBD2
clone_size: NA
v_call: TRBV6-5
cdr3_aa: CASSDAGVPYNEQFF
cdr3_nt: TGTGCCAGCAGCGACGCGGGGGTCCCCTACAATGAGCAGTTCTTC

j_call: TRBJ2-3
d_call: TRBD2
clone_size: many
v_call: TRBV7-8
cdr3_aa: CASSWPQTGTSGVATDTQYF
cdr3_nt: TGTGCCAGCAGCTGGCCACAAACCGGGACTAGCGGGGTAGCGACGGATACGCAGTATTTT

j_call: TRBJ2-7
d_call: TRBD2
clone_size: NA
v_call: TRBV27
cdr3_aa: CASSKAGAIYEQYF
cdr3_nt: TGTGCCAGCAGTAAAGCGGGGGCAATATACGAGCAGTACTTC

j_call: TRBJ1-1
d_call: NA
clone_size: few
v_call: TRBV19
cdr3_aa: CASSIVGDTHTEAFF
cdr3_nt: TGTGCCAGTAGTATAGTTGGGGACACTCACACTGAAGCTTTCTTT

j_call: TRBJ2-7
d_call: TRBD2
clone_size: once
v_call: TRBV4-3
cdr3_aa: CASSQTSGGFYEQYF
cdr3_nt: TGCGCCAGCAGCCAAACTAGCGGGGGATTCTACGAGCAGTACTTC

j_call: TRBJ1-6
d_call: NA
clone_size: few
v_call: TRBV7-9
cdr3_aa: CASRTGFDNSPLHF
cdr3_nt: TGTGCCAGCAGAACGGGATTCGATAATTCACCCCTCCACTTT

j_call: TRBJ2-1
d_call: TRBD1
clone_size: few
v_call: TRBV7-2
cdr3_aa: CATAKGSPGQGFDQFF
cdr3_nt: TGTGCCACCGCAAAAGGAAGTCCGGGACAGGGTTTTGATCAGTTCTTC

j_call: TRBJ2-7
d_call: NA
clone_size: many
v_call: TRBV7-8
cdr3_aa: CASSLFRGAESYEQYF
cdr3_nt: TGTGCCAGCAGCTTATTTCGGGGGGCAGAATCCTACGAGCAGTACTTC

j_call: TRBJ2-7
d_call: NA
clone_size: few
v_call: TRBV7-9
cdr3_aa: CASSFGDYEQYF
cdr3_nt: TGTGCCAGCAGCTTTGGTGACTACGAGCAGTACTTC

j_call: TRBJ1-2
d_call: NA
clone_size: NA
v_call: TRBV12-3/TRBV12-4
cdr3_aa: CASSFEGFGYGYTF
cdr3_nt: TGTGCCAGCAGTTTTGAAGGGTTCGGGTATGGCTACACCTTC

j_call: TRBJ2-3
d_call: TRBD2
clone_size: NA
v_call: TRBV19
cdr3_aa: CALDPASGDQDTQYF
cdr3_nt: TGTGCCCTAGACCCGGCTAGCGGGGATCAAGATACGCAGTATTTT

j_call: TRBJ1-2
d_call: NA
clone_size: many
v_call: TRBV7-2
cdr3_aa: CASSLDRQSNYGYTF
cdr3_nt: TGTGCCAGCAGCTTAGACAGACAAAGTAACTATGGCTACACCTTC

j_call: TRBJ2-1
d_call: NA
clone_size: NA
v_call: TRBV27
cdr3_aa: CASSLLTGRNSYNEQFF
cdr3_nt: TGTGCCAGCAGTTTACTCACTGGGAGGAACTCCTACAATGAGCAGTTCTTC

j_call: TRBJ2-7
d_call: TRBD2
clone_size: NA
v_call: TRBV28
cdr3_aa: CASSLGLAGGSSEQYF
cdr3_nt: TGTGCCAGCAGTTTAGGACTAGCGGGGGGGTCCTCCGAGCAGTACTTC

j_call: TRBJ2-4
d_call: TRBD2
clone_size: few
v_call: TRBV4-2
cdr3_aa: CASSQTASTSGGGDIQYF
cdr3_nt: TGTGCCAGCAGCCAGACCGCCTCGACTAGCGGGGGGGGAGACATTCAGTACTTC

j_call: TRBJ2-5
d_call: NA
clone_size: NA
v_call: TRBV28
cdr3_aa: CASSILISPRDSQETQYF
cdr3_nt: TGTGCCAGCAGTATCCTAATTTCCCCCCGGGACTCCCAAGAGACCCAGTACTTC